This is a list of T cell receptor beta chains from one sample in a study of blood T cell repertoires in COVID-19. The data were produced by immunoSEQ multiplex PCR, yet TCRdb's version contains in-frame clones alone and is incomplete. The sample lists roughly 250,000 clones, roughly 91% occurring once. The specimen was peripheral blood. These receptors originate from a man aged 30 to 45 with COVID-19, enrolled during active disease. Both conserved end residues are part of each CDR3. A D gene is named only where the DNA matches it firmly. Rows give clone size only sometimes, using once, few, many, or a class for an expanded clone.

V gene	D gene	J gene	clone size	CDR3 DNA	CDR3 protein
TRBV2	.	TRBJ2-7	.	TGTGCCAGCAGTGATGGTCAGGGGATCTACGAGCAGTACTTC	CASSDGQGIYEQYF
TRBV7-9	TRBD2	TRBJ2-3	.	TGTGCCAGCAGCTTAGAGGCTAGCGGGGACACAGATACGCAGTATTTT	CASSLEASGDTDTQYF
TRBV29-1	.	TRBJ1-1	.	TGCAGCGTTAACCTCAGGGGCACTGAAGCTTTCTTT	CSVNLRGTEAFF
TRBV25-1	TRBD1	TRBJ1-2	once	TGTGCCAGCAGTGAATATAGGTTCGGGACAGGGGCTGGCTACACCTTC	CASSEYRFGTGAGYTF
TRBV5-6	TRBD2	TRBJ2-7	.	TGTGCCAGCAGCTGGAGGGCGGGGGCCTACGAGCAGTACTTC	CASSWRAGAYEQYF
TRBV11-2	.	TRBJ1-4	once	TGTGCCAGCAGCGTAGGTGTCGGGGTCAGGAATGAAAAACTGTTTTTT	CASSVGVGVRNEKLFF
TRBV6-5	TRBD1	TRBJ2-2	.	TGTGCCAGCAGACCCGGACAGGACACCGGGGAGCTGTTTTTT	CASRPGQDTGELFF
TRBV14	TRBD1	TRBJ2-7	.	TGTGCCAGCAGCGAACAGGGGCCGTCCTACGAGCAGTACTTC	CASSEQGPSYEQYF
TRBV6-5	.	TRBJ1-2	.	TGTGCCAGCAGCTCCGGACGGACACTCTATGGCTACACCTTC	CASSSGRTLYGYTF
TRBV19	.	TRBJ1-2	.	TGTGCCAGTAGTGAGAGAGGGAATGGCTACACCTTC	CASSERGNGYTF
TRBV7-2	TRBD1	TRBJ1-5	.	TGTGCCAGCAGCTTAGCTACAGGGGGCTATCAGCCCCAGCATTTT	CASSLATGGYQPQHF
TRBV4-1	.	TRBJ1-2	.	TGCGCCAGCAGCCAAATTACAGGGATTTATGGCTACACCTTC	CASSQITGIYGYTF
TRBV5-1	TRBD1	TRBJ1-2	.	TGCGCCAGCAGCTCTGGGACAGAGCTTAACTATGGCTACACCTTC	CASSSGTELNYGYTF
TRBV5-1	.	TRBJ1-2	.	TGCGCCAGCAGCTCCGACGGAGGCGGCGGCTACACCTTC	CASSSDGGGGYTF
TRBV6-4	.	TRBJ1-1	once	TGTGCCAGCAGTGACTCCCGGTGGGGGGACTATGTGAACACTGAAGCTTTCTTT	CASSDSRWGDYVNTEAFF
TRBV5-5	TRBD2	TRBJ2-5	.	TGTGCCAGCAGCGTAGCGGGGGGGCCTCCAGAGACCCAGTACTTC	CASSVAGGPPETQYF
TRBV4-1	TRBD2	TRBJ2-1	.	TGCGCCAGCAGCCAGGGACTAGCGGGGGGGCATGAGCAGTTCTTC	CASSQGLAGGHEQFF
TRBV4-2	TRBD2	TRBJ2-5	.	TGTGCCAGCAGCCAAGGAACAGCGGGGAGAGAAGAGACCCAGTACTTC	CASSQGTAGREETQYF
TRBV25-1	TRBD1	TRBJ1-3	.	TGTGCCAGCAGTGAATCGGCAGGGGGATTCTCTGGAAACACCATATATTTT	CASSESAGGFSGNTIYF
TRBV5-1	.	TRBJ2-5	.	TGCGCCAGCTTCCCTCTCCCCGGAGAAGAGACCCAGTACTTC	CASFPLPGEETQYF
TRBV7-9	.	TRBJ1-1	.	TGTGCCAGCAGCCCTAGGACAGTTGAAGCTTTCTTT	CASSPRTVEAFF
TRBV10-1	TRBD2	TRBJ2-1	.	TGCGCCAGCAGTGACATGGGACTAGCGGGGGGATGGAATGAGCAGTTCTTC	CASSDMGLAGGWNEQFF
TRBV2	.	TRBJ2-7	.	TGTGCCAGCAGTTCGGCCTACGAGCAGTACTTC	CASSSAYEQYF
TRBV29-1	TRBD2	TRBJ2-1	.	TGCAGCGTTGAATCGACTAGCGGGGGTGGTAATGAGCAGTTCTTC	CSVESTSGGGNEQFF
TRBV15	.	TRBJ1-2	.	TGTGCCACCAGCAGAGATCAATACAGGGATGGCTACACCTTC	CATSRDQYRDGYTF
TRBV9	.	TRBJ2-5	few	TGTGCCAGCAGCGTAGGGCACCAAGAGACCCAGTACTTC	CASSVGHQETQYF
TRBV7-3	TRBD1	TRBJ2-3	.	TGTGCCAGCAGCTTAGAGGGGGCGCGAGATACGCAGTATTTT	CASSLEGARDTQYF
TRBV3-1/TRBV3-2	TRBD2	TRBJ2-5	.	TGTGCCAGCACTATATCGTACGGGGGGGCCTGGGAGACCCAGTACTTC	CASTISYGGAWETQYF
TRBV14	.	TRBJ1-4	.	TGTGCCAGCAGCCAAGGCCGCGACAGTCGGAATGAAAAACTGTTTTTT	CASSQGRDSRNEKLFF
TRBV18	.	TRBJ2-5	.	TGTGCCAGCTCAGCGGTAGAGACCCAGTACTTC	CASSAVETQYF
TRBV19	.	TRBJ1-4	few	TGTGCCAGTAGTATAGGGTGGCGGTTCAATGAAAAACTGTTTTTT	CASSIGWRFNEKLFF
TRBV19	TRBD1	TRBJ1-6	.	TGTGCCAGTATTTTAGCGGACAGGGGTGCCTCACCCCTCCACTTT	CASILADRGASPLHF
TRBV6-5	.	TRBJ1-1	once	TGTGCCAGCAGTTACTCAGCGGTGAACACTGAAGCTTTCTTT	CASSYSAVNTEAFF
TRBV15	.	TRBJ2-7	.	TGTGCCACCAGCAGAGATATCGGACAAGAATACGAGCAGTACTTC	CATSRDIGQEYEQYF
TRBV7-9	.	TRBJ1-4	.	TGTGCCAGCAGCTTACCCCCCAGGGAGGGTAATGAAAAACTGTTTTTT	CASSLPPREGNEKLFF
TRBV5-5	.	TRBJ2-7	.	TGTGCCAGCAGCCCGTCTACGGGGATAGTTATCCACGAGCAGTACTTC	CASSPSTGIVIHEQYF
TRBV14	.	TRBJ2-2	.	TGTGCCAGCAGCCAAGATTTTGGGAGTCGCGGGGAGCTGTTTTTT	CASSQDFGSRGELFF
TRBV11-2	TRBD2	TRBJ2-5	.	TGTGCCAGCAGCCCCCCACTAGCGGGAGAGACCCAGTACTTC	CASSPPLAGETQYF
TRBV27	TRBD2	TRBJ2-2	.	TGTGCCAGCAGTTACCTAGCGGGGGAGGGCACCGGGGAGCTGTTTTTT	CASSYLAGEGTGELFF
TRBV2	.	TRBJ1-2	.	TGTGCCAGCAGTGAAGAGCCACCCGGGGGGGGCGGCTATGGCTACACCTTC	CASSEEPPGGGGYGYTF
TRBV6-5	.	TRBJ1-1	.	TGTGCCAGCAGTTACGGCGTTAGGGCGGGATACACTGAAGCTTTCTTT	CASSYGVRAGYTEAFF
TRBV5-1	.	TRBJ2-3	.	TGCGCCAGCAGCCTTACCCTCGGGGAGGGGGTTGCAGATACGCAGTATTTT	CASSLTLGEGVADTQYF
TRBV18	.	TRBJ2-3	once	TGTGCCAGCTCACCGGGCAGTAGCACAGATACGCAGTATTTT	CASSPGSSTDTQYF
TRBV7-9	TRBD2	TRBJ2-2	.	TGTGCCAGCAGCTCCGCCCGACTAGCGGGGGTTACCGGGGAGCTGTTTTTT	CASSSARLAGVTGELFF
TRBV5-1	.	TRBJ2-3	.	TGCGCCAGCAGCTCTCAGATAATCGATACGCAGTATTTT	CASSSQIIDTQYF
TRBV6-5	.	TRBJ1-1	.	TGTGCCAGCAGCCGTACAGGCGAAATGAACACTGAAGCTTTCTTT	CASSRTGEMNTEAFF
TRBV6-6	.	TRBJ2-7	.	TGTGCCAGCACCCGAGCTCTAGGAGAGCACGAGCAGTACTTC	CASTRALGEHEQYF
TRBV7-6	.	TRBJ1-1	.	TGTGCCAGCAGCTTAGGAGGGGGTGACATGAACACTGAAGCTTTCTTT	CASSLGGGDMNTEAFF
TRBV4-2	.	TRBJ2-7	.	TGTGCCAGCAGCCAAGAGGAGGGTAGCGGCGACTACGAGCAGTACTTC	CASSQEEGSGDYEQYF
TRBV13	.	TRBJ1-1	.	TGTGCCAGCAGCTTTGGGGGGACTGAAGCTTTCTTT	CASSFGGTEAFF
TRBV5-4	.	TRBJ2-2	few	TGTGCCAGCAGCGGGCGGACTTCGAACACCGGGGAGCTGTTTTTT	CASSGRTSNTGELFF
TRBV19	TRBD1	TRBJ1-5	few	TGTGCCAGTAGTATCACAGGGGGCGAACAGCCCCAGCATTTT	CASSITGGEQPQHF
TRBV6-1	.	TRBJ1-1	.	TGTGCCAGCAGTGATGATAGGGAGGGCACTGAAGCTTTCTTT	CASSDDREGTEAFF
TRBV4-1	.	TRBJ2-5	.	TGCGCCAGCAGCCACCCCGCCGGGTCCAGGGGCACCGAGACCCAGTACTTC	CASSHPAGSRGTETQYF
TRBV6-5	TRBD1	TRBJ1-2	.	TGTGCCAGCAGTACCGACAGGGGGCGGGGTGGCTACACCTTC	CASSTDRGRGGYTF
TRBV29-1	.	TRBJ1-4	.	TGCAGCGTTGAAATTGGAGATAATGAAAAACTGTTTTTT	CSVEIGDNEKLFF
TRBV27	TRBD1	TRBJ1-5	.	TGTGCCAGCAGTGAGGGACAGGGTCATCAGCCCCAGCATTTT	CASSEGQGHQPQHF
TRBV6-6	.	TRBJ1-5	once	TGTGCCAGCAGCCCAATGTGGGCGAGCAATCAGCCCCAGCATTTT	CASSPMWASNQPQHF